These T cell receptor beta chains were read from a single sample in a study of cytomegalovirus exposure and HLA in healthy donors. TCRdb's table, derived via immunoSEQ multiplex PCR, lists solely in-frame clones and lacks some. The data include some 200,000 clones; the top ten clones carry 1.1%. Sequenced sample: PBMCs. The receptor source for this set is a girl aged 2 to 9 in good health and CMV-seropositive. Both conserved end residues are part of each CDR3. Each record gives: J gene, V gene, D gene, CDR3 DNA, CDR3 protein. D genes are given only for firm matches.

TRBJ2-3,TRBV30,.,TGTGCCTGGACAGGGGAGAGGACCACAGATACGCAGTATTTT,CAWTGERTTDTQYF
TRBJ1-2,TRBV6-6,.,TGTGCCAGCAGCCGAGAACAGGGCTTTTATGGCTACACCTTC,CASSREQGFYGYTF
TRBJ1-1,TRBV19,.,TGTGCCAGTAATATAAACGAGATGAACACTGAAGCTTTCTTT,CASNINEMNTEAFF
TRBJ2-5,TRBV27,.,TGTGCCAGCCGGCCGACGGGAGAAGAGACCCAGTACTTC,CASRPTGEETQYF
TRBJ1-1,TRBV19,.,TGTGCCTGCCTACCCCGGAGGAACACTGAAGCTTTCTTT,CACLPRRNTEAFF
TRBJ2-7,TRBV5-5,.,TGTGCCAGCAGCCAGATGAGGGCTATTGACGAGCAGTACTTC,CASSQMRAIDEQYF
TRBJ2-1,TRBV4-1,TRBD2,TGCGCCAGCAGCCAAGTCGTCCTAGCGGGCCCCTACAATGAGCAGTTCTTC,CASSQVVLAGPYNEQFF
TRBJ2-2,TRBV9,TRBD1,TGTGCCAGCAGCGCCGGGGACAGGAGGACCGGGGAGCTGTTTTTT,CASSAGDRRTGELFF
TRBJ2-2,TRBV7-8,TRBD2,TGTGCCAGCAGCTTTGTGACTAGCGGGAACACCGGGGAGCTGTTTTTT,CASSFVTSGNTGELFF
TRBJ2-7,TRBV29-1,TRBD1,TGCAGCTCCGACCACAGGGGGTCCTACGAGCAGTACTTC,CSSDHRGSYEQYF
TRBJ1-5,TRBV2,.,TGTGCCAGCTTGGGACAACTCAATCAGCCCCAGCATTTT,CASLGQLNQPQHF
TRBJ2-3,TRBV5-1,TRBD2,TGCGCCAGCAGCACTCGACTAGCGGGGGGGCTAGATACGCAGTATTTT,CASSTRLAGGLDTQYF
TRBJ1-5,TRBV7-4,TRBD1,TGTGCCAGCAGCACTCACCGGGACAGGGGCGGGCAGCCCCAGCATTTT,CASSTHRDRGGQPQHF
TRBJ2-3,TRBV7-2,.,TGTGCCAGCAGCCACTTCGGGGCAGGGGTGTACACAGATACGCAGTATTTT,CASSHFGAGVYTDTQYF
TRBJ2-1,TRBV7-9,TRBD2,TGTGCCAGCAGCCGCAGCTTATCTGGGGGACTAGCGGGAGAGCAGTTCTTC,CASSRSLSGGLAGEQFF
TRBJ1-5,TRBV27,.,TGTGCCAGCAGTTTGAGGGCAGGACCCGGCGGGAGCAGCAATCAGCCCCAGCATTTT,CASSLRAGPGGSSNQPQHF
TRBJ2-2,TRBV4-2,TRBD2,TGTGCCAGCAGCCATTCGCTAGCGGAGAACACCGGGGAGCTGTTTTTT,CASSHSLAENTGELFF
TRBJ1-4,TRBV19,.,TGTGCCACTAGCATCGGGACACGGAATGAAAAACTGTTTTTT,CATSIGTRNEKLFF
TRBJ1-2,TRBV11-2,TRBD1,TGTGCCAGCAGCCCGGGACAGGGGGGTAGTGGCTACACCTTC,CASSPGQGGSGYTF
TRBJ2-1,TRBV6-5,.,TGTGCCAGCAGTTACTCTTTCGAGAAGGCGGGCGACCAGTTCTTC,CASSYSFEKAGDQFF
TRBJ2-1,TRBV5-1,TRBD2,TGCGCCAGCAGCTTGGCCATCGACGGGACTAGCGGATACAATGAGCAGTTCTTC,CASSLAIDGTSGYNEQFF
TRBJ2-1,TRBV19,.,TGTGCCAGTAGTATTTTGGCGGGAATGGGTAACAATGAGCAGTTCTTC,CASSILAGMGNNEQFF
TRBJ2-3,TRBV10-3,.,TGTGCCATCAGTGATAGATCAGATACGCAGTATTTT,CAISDRSDTQYF
TRBJ2-5,TRBV5-4,TRBD2,TGTGCCAGCAGCTTCGATCTGACTAGCGGGGAACAAGAGACCCAGTACTTC,CASSFDLTSGEQETQYF
TRBJ2-2,TRBV5-1,.,TGCGCCAGCAGCGAAACAGGGCCCGGGGAGCTGTTTTTT,CASSETGPGELFF
TRBJ2-3,TRBV28,.,TGTGCCAGCACCCCTGCAGGCCAGGAGGGCACAGATACGCAGTATTTT,CASTPAGQEGTDTQYF
TRBJ2-7,TRBV29-1,TRBD1,TGCAGCGTTGGACAACGACAGGGCTACGAGCAGTACTTC,CSVGQRQGYEQYF
TRBJ2-7,TRBV5-1,TRBD2,TGCGCCAGCAGCATAGTCCAAGCGGGAGCTTCCCACGAGCAGTACTTC,CASSIVQAGASHEQYF
TRBJ1-1,TRBV27,TRBD1,TGTGCCAGCAGTCAGCGCGGGCGGACAGGGAACACTGAAGCTTTCTTT,CASSQRGRTGNTEAFF
TRBJ2-1,TRBV11-3,.,TGTGCCAGCAGCTTCGATACCAGCTCCTACAATGAGCAGTTCTTC,CASSFDTSSYNEQFF
TRBJ1-5,TRBV10-2,.,TGCGCCAGCAGTGACGGTAGCAATCAGCCCCAGCATTTT,CASSDGSNQPQHF
TRBJ2-1,TRBV9,TRBD2,TGTGCCAGCAGCCCCGGGACTAGCTCGGTTTACAATGAGCAGTTCTTC,CASSPGTSSVYNEQFF
TRBJ2-3,TRBV7-9,.,TGTGCCAGCAACCCAGAGCGGCGTCGCACAGATACGCAGTATTTT,CASNPERRRTDTQYF
TRBJ2-1,TRBV11-2,TRBD2,TGTGCCAGCAGCGTTTGGACTAGCGGGAATATCATCAATGAGCAGTTCTTC,CASSVWTSGNIINEQFF
TRBJ2-7,TRBV5-4,TRBD1,TGTGCCAGCAGCTTCAGGACAGGACTCTCCTACGAGCAGTACTTC,CASSFRTGLSYEQYF
TRBJ2-7,TRBV5-4,TRBD1,TGTGCCAGCAGCCTGACCGGGACAGGCTCCTACGAGCAGTACTTC,CASSLTGTGSYEQYF
TRBJ2-2,TRBV6-4,TRBD2,TGTGCCAGCAGCTCCGGGACTAGCACCGGGGAGCTGTTTTTT,CASSSGTSTGELFF
TRBJ2-7,TRBV7-8,.,TGTGCCAGCAGTAGTTCTTCTCTAGTTTACGAGCAGTACTTC,CASSSSSLVYEQYF
TRBJ1-4,TRBV30,.,TGTGCCTGGAGTAAGATGGGAGGAAATGAAAAACTGTTTTTT,CAWSKMGGNEKLFF
TRBJ2-3,TRBV9,TRBD2,TGTGCCAGCAGCGCTGGACTAGCGGGAGGTACAGATACGCAGTATTTT,CASSAGLAGGTDTQYF
TRBJ2-1,TRBV6-5,.,TGTGCCAGCAGGAAACAGGGGGGGGACAATGAGCAGTTCTTC,CASRKQGGDNEQFF
TRBJ2-7,TRBV29-1,TRBD1,TGCAGCGCCTCAGCAGGGGGCTCCTACGAGCAGTACTTC,CSASAGGSYEQYF
TRBJ1-2,TRBV27,.,TGTGCCAGCAGCAAATTTTGGGCTAATGGCTACACCTTC,CASSKFWANGYTF
TRBJ1-1,TRBV27,TRBD1,TGTGCCAGCAGTCCCAAGGGACAGGCTAACACTGAAGCTTTCTTT,CASSPKGQANTEAFF
TRBJ2-3,TRBV5-1,.,TGCGCCAGCAGCATGCTAGGGGGAGATACGCAGTATTTT,CASSMLGGDTQYF
TRBJ1-3,TRBV29-1,.,TGCAGCGTCTTAAGACAGGGAAACACCATATATTTT,CSVLRQGNTIYF
TRBJ2-3,TRBV7-7,.,TGTGCTAGCAGCTTAGCCGCGACCGGGAGAGGGACAGATACGCAGTATTTT,CASSLAATGRGTDTQYF
TRBJ1-1,TRBV10-1,.,TGCGCCAGTTCGGAGGGAGGGACTGAAGCTTTCTTT,CASSEGGTEAFF
TRBJ2-5,TRBV7-6,.,TGTGCCAGCAGCCTCCAGGACAACCAAGAGACCCAGTACTTC,CASSLQDNQETQYF
TRBJ2-6,TRBV27,.,TGTGCCAGCAGTTTAAGCTCAGGGCGCAACGTCCTGACTTTC,CASSLSSGRNVLTF
TRBJ2-2,TRBV5-4,.,TGTGCCAGCAGCCACCCTAGTCCTCAGGGCGGGGAGCTGTTTTTT,CASSHPSPQGGELFF
TRBJ2-3,TRBV27,.,TGTGCCAGCAGTCTCGGGACTCGCCCAGATACGCAGTATTTT,CASSLGTRPDTQYF
TRBJ2-3,TRBV27,.,TGTGCCAGCACCCCAATGGGACAAGGTACGCAGTATTTT,CASTPMGQGTQYF
TRBJ2-7,TRBV4-2,TRBD1,TGTGCCAGCAGCCAAGGGGACAGGGGGTTCTACGAGCAGTACTTC,CASSQGDRGFYEQYF
TRBJ2-3,TRBV19,.,TGTGCCAGTAGTATAGACGGGAGCGGTGGGCTAGCGAGATCCACAGATACGCAGTATTTT,CASSIDGSGGLARSTDTQYF
TRBJ2-1,TRBV27,TRBD2,TGTGCCAGCAGTTGGGGACTAGCGGGCAATGAGCAGTTCTTC,CASSWGLAGNEQFF
TRBJ1-2,TRBV6-6,.,TGTGCCAGCAGTCTCCCGACAGAAATGAACTATGGCTACACCTTC,CASSLPTEMNYGYTF
TRBJ2-3,TRBV2,.,TGTGCCAGCAGTGAAGGAACAGGCCACACAGATACGCAGTATTTT,CASSEGTGHTDTQYF
TRBJ2-7,TRBV28,TRBD1,TGTGCCAGCAGTGGCGATTACAGGGGGCCCATCGGGGGTTACGAGCAGTACTTC,CASSGDYRGPIGGYEQYF